Listed here are 18 T cell receptor beta chains from one sample, sequenced in a study of T cell repertoires and HLA-DP antigens. The protocol was immunoSEQ multiplex PCR, while the TCRdb copy is restricted to in-frame clones and leaves out a portion. The sample contains 1,500 or so clones, approximately 70% of which appear only once. HeLa cells expressing allogeneic DPB1 restimulated the approximately 15-day-expanded CD4+ cells for 24 h. Retrovirally transduced HeLa cells with HLA-DPA1/DPB1, HLA-DM, invariant chain and CD80 served as stimulators. Sequencing used CD137- CD4+ T cells from cultured PBMCs. The receptors originated from a man in his 60s in good health and CMV-seronegative.

V gene TRBV7-2 combines with J gene TRBJ2-3; TRBD2 is a possible D gene (6 bases). The CDR3 totals 16 residues. Germline loops: CDR1 SGHTA, CDR2 FQGNSA. Trimming cost V 0 bases and J 0 bases, with 10 bases left between them. In DNA form, the CDR3 reads TGTGCCAGCAGCTTAGCGGGAGGTTGGAGCACAGATACGCAGTATTTT. It translates to CASSLAGGWSTDTQYF. Complete variable domain (other parts from reference TRBV7-2 and TRBJ2-3): GAGVSQSPSNKVTEKGKDVELRCDPISGHTALYWYRQSLGQGLEFLIYFQGNSAPDKSGLPSDRFSAERTGGSVSTLTIQRTQQEDSAVYLCASSLAGGWSTDTQYFGPGTRLTVL.

The table lists this clone with a count of one. J is TRBJ2-3 and V is TRBV30, with 12 positions matching TRBD2. The germline CDR1 and CDR2 sequences are GTSNPN and SVGIG (reference sequence). The CDR3 extends over 16 amino acids. Trimming removed 1 base from V and 0 bases from J; junction bases left unmatched: 2. CDR3 sequence: CAWSAGTSGSTDTQYF. CDR3 nucleotide sequence: TGTGCCTGGAGTGCGGGGACTAGCGGGAGCACAGATACGCAGTATTTT.

This chain links TRBV28 with TRBJ2-3; 10 bases match TRBD2. The ends lost 6 bases at V and 5 bases at J; junction bases unmatched: 2. Germline CDR1 and CDR2: MDHEN and SYDVKM. The CDR3 runs 13 residues. The chain's CDR3 is CASRLAGGDTQYF. For the CDR3, the DNA is TGTGCCAGCAGGTTAGCGGGGGGAGATACGCAGTATTTT.

The chain combines TRBV19 with TRBJ2-7, with D unclear. The ends were cut back, 3 bases at V and 3 bases at J, with 9 bases in the middle. The CDR3 extends over 13 amino acids. Germline lookup yields CDR1 LNHDA and CDR2 SQIVND (reference sequence). The CDR3 DNA follows: TGTGCCAGTAGTATCAAACAGTTCTACGAGCAGTACTTC. Amino acids: CASSIKQFYEQYF. Looking up the rest from reference TRBV19 and TRBJ2-7 gives the full variable domain: DGGITQSPKYLFRKEGQNVTLSCEQNLNHDAMYWYRQDPGQGLRLIYYSQIVNDFQKGDIAEGYSVSREKKESFPLTVTSAQKNPTAFYLCASSIKQFYEQYFGPGTRLTVT.

The rearrangement joins TRBV11-2 to TRBJ2-2; D is uncertain. Trimming removed 5 bases at V and 3 bases at J, with 10 bases between. CDR3 length: 14 residues. Germline V lookup: CDR1 SGHAT, CDR2 FQNNGV. The CDR3 protein is CASSLTGDTGELFF. Here the CDR3 DNA reads TGTGCCAGCAGCCTAACCGGCGACACCGGGGAGCTGTTTTTT.

This chain links TRBV27 with TRBJ2-2; 7 positions match TRBD2. Germline trimming cut 2 bases from V and 6 bases from J; bases unmatched to any gene: 9. The CDR3 totals 16 residues. CDR1 MNHEY and CDR2 SMNVEV come from the germline V gene (reference sequence). CDR3 sequence reads: CASSLQRLAVPGELFF. CDR3 DNA: TGTGCCAGCAGTTTACAGCGACTAGCAGTCCCCGGGGAGCTGTTTTTT.

The V call is TRBV4-2, the J call TRBJ1-3; a weak D match, TRBD1 (5 bases). Per germline, CDR1 LGHNA and CDR2 YNFKEQ. The CDR3 totals 17 residues. V dropped 0 bases and J dropped 1 base, with 13 bases sitting between them. DNA of the CDR3: TGTGCCAGCAGCCAAGACCAAGCGCGGGGGTCTGGAAACACCATATATTTT. It is translated as CASSQDQARGSGNTIYF.

This chain links TRBV28 with TRBJ2-1, with D hard to call. Germline V gene data show CDR1 as MDHEN and CDR2 as SYDVKM. V was trimmed by 6 bases and J by 5 bases, leaving 20 bases between them. This CDR3 spans 16 amino acids. The CDR3 is CASSRKSPPRHNEQFF. In DNA form, the CDR3 reads TGTGCCAGCAGCCGTAAATCCCCCCCTCGGCACAATGAGCAGTTCTTC.

The rearrangement joins TRBV29-1 to TRBJ2-1; tentatively, D is TRBD1 (5 bases). CDR1 SQVTM and CDR2 ANQGSEA come from the germline V gene. This CDR3 is 12 amino acids long. CDR3 protein: CTAAQGVGEQFF. In DNA form, the CDR3 reads TGCACCGCAGCCCAAGGGGTGGGTGAGCAGTTCTTC.

The V and J genes are TRBV18 and TRBJ1-6; tentatively, D is TRBD1 (5 bases). The length of the CDR3 is 16 residues. CDR1 and CDR2 from the germline V gene are KGHSH and LQKENI. V was shortened by 1 base and J by 8 bases, with 15 bases between the two germline ends. The CDR3 region has the DNA TGTGCCAGCTCACCACGGCTGGCAGAGGGGCATTCACCCCTCCACTTT. Protein: CASSPRLAEGHSPLHF.

The rearrangement joins TRBV6-5 to TRBJ1-1, with 7 bases aligning to TRBD1. V was clipped by 7 bases and J by 2 bases; unmatched bases: 10. CDR3 length: 15 amino acids. Germline CDR1 is MNHEY and CDR2 is SVGAGI. The chain's CDR3 is CASIRQGGGNTEAFF. The DNA for the CDR3 is TGTGCCAGCATTCGACAGGGAGGGGGTAACACTGAAGCTTTCTTT.

Judged by abundance, this clone is large. V gene TRBV9 combines with J gene TRBJ2-7; D possibly corresponds to TRBD2 (6 bases). Germline V gives CDR1 SGDLS, CDR2 YYNGEE. The CDR3 runs 16 residues. V shed 1 base and J shed 3 bases, with 17 bases lying between them. The DNA of the CDR3 is TGTGCCAGCAGCGTACCCCGTGAATTCGGGAGCTACGAGCAGTACGTC. Protein: CASSVPREFGSYEQYV.

This chain links TRBV4-3 with TRBJ1-4; 7 bases line up with TRBD1. The CDR3 totals 15 residues. CDR1 and CDR2 from the germline V gene are LGHNA and YSLEER. Trimming took 0 bases from V and 5 from J; bases not matched to a gene: 3. CDR3 in DNA: TGCGCCAGCAGCCAAGATATGGGACAGAATGAAAAACTGTTTTTT. This translates into CASSQDMGQNEKLFF.

CDR3 coding DNA: TGCGCCAGCAGCCCGGACGGGGGAAACCCGGGGGCCAACGTCCTGACTTTC. Translating gives CASSPDGGNPGANVLTF. The V call is TRBV5-1, the J call TRBJ2-6, with D possibly being TRBD2 (6 bases). This CDR3 contains 17 residues. The germline CDR1 and CDR2 sequences are SGHRS and YFSETQ. The germline V and J ends were trimmed by 4 bases and 4 bases, with 18 bases remaining between them.

The table lists this clone with a count of one. The gene calls are TRBV28 and TRBJ1-5; 7 positions agree with TRBD1. The germline V gene encodes CDR1 MDHEN and CDR2 SYDVKM. The CDR3 is made up of 14 amino acids. V was pared by 6 bases and J by 1 base, with 3 bases of the junction left unmatched. The CDR3 region has the DNA TGTGCCAGCAGGTCGGGACAGAGCAATCAGCCCCAGCATTTT. Protein sequence: CASRSGQSNQPQHF.

The V call is TRBV7-2, the J call TRBJ1-1, with D perhaps matching TRBD1 (6 bases). Germline V gene lookup returns CDR1 SGHTA and CDR2 FQGNSA. The CDR3 is 14 residues long. The V and J ends lost 5 bases and 10 bases respectively, with 20 bases between them. The CDR3 protein is CASSQRQVGGGAFF. For the CDR3, the DNA is TGTGCCAGCAGCCAGAGACAGGTCGGCGGCGGAGCTTTCTTT.

The V gene is TRBV11-2, the J gene TRBJ2-7; D unclear. The V gene's germline CDR1 is SGHAT and CDR2 FQNNGV. The CDR3 consists of 15 residues. V was pared by 5 bases and J by 4 bases, with 18 bases between. The CDR3 coding sequence is TGTGCCAGCAGCCGATTGGGCCCACCGTCTTACGAGCAGTACGTC. This codes for CASSRLGPPSYEQYV.

The chain recombines TRBV7-9 with TRBJ2-5, with a tentative D call TRBD2 (5 bases). CDR3 length: 14 amino acids. Germline loops: CDR1 SEHNR, CDR2 FQNEAQ (reference sequence). V was pared by 0 bases and J by 2 bases, with 7 bases between. CDR3 coding DNA: TGTGCCAGCAGCTTAGCTCGGGAACAAGAGACCCAGTACTTC. Its protein is CASSLAREQETQYF.